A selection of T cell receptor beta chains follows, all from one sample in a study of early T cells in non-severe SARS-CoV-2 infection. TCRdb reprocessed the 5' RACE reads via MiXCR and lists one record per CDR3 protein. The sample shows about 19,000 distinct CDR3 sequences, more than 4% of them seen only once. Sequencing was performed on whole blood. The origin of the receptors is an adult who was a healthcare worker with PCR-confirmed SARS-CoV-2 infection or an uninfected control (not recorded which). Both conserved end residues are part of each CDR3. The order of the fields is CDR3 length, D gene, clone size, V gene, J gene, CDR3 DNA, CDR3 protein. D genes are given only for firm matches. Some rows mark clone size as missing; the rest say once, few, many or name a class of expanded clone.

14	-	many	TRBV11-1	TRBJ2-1	TGTGCCAGCAGCTTAGAGTCCGACTGGGGTGAGCAGTTCTTC	CASSLESDWGEQFF
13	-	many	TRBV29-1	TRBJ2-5	TGCAGCGTTGAAGGGAAGTGGCGTGAGACCCAGTACTTC	CSVEGKWRETQYF
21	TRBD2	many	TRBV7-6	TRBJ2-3	TGTGCCAGCAGCAACTTAGCGGGGGGCACCGGGTCGGCGGATAGTGCAGATACGCAGTATTTT	CASSNLAGGTGSADSADTQYF
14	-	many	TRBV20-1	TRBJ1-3	TGCAGCTCCAGAGCGGGGGTTTATGGAAACACCATATATTTT	CSSRAGVYGNTIYF
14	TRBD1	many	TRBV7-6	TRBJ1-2	TGTGCCAGCAGCCCGTCAGGGGGAATCTATGGCTACACCTTC	CASSPSGGIYGYTF
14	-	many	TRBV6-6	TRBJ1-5	TGTGCCAGCAGCCGAGGGGGGAGCAATCAGCCCCAGCATTTT	CASSRGGSNQPQHF
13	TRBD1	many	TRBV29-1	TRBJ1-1	TGCAGCGTTCGACAGGGCGCATGGACTGAAGCTTTCTTT	CSVRQGAWTEAFF
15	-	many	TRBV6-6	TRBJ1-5	TGTGCCAGCAGTTACAACAGTCCATTCGATCAGCCCCAGCATTTT	CASSYNSPFDQPQHF
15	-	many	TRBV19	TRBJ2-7	TGTGCCAGTAGTATCGGGCGGAACGAGGGCTACGAGCAGTACTTC	CASSIGRNEGYEQYF
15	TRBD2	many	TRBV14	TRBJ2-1	TGTGCCAGCAGCCAGGCCGGGGGGGCCAACAATGAGCAGTTCTTC	CASSQAGGANNEQFF
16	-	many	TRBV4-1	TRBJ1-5	TGCGCCAGCAGCCAAGATGCCCCCCGGGCAGGTCAGCCCCAGCATTTT	CASSQDAPRAGQPQHF
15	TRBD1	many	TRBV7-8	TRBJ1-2	TGTGCCAGCAGCTTAGCGGGACAGGGGGGTTATGGCTACACCTTC	CASSLAGQGGYGYTF
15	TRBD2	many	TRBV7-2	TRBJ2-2	TGTGCCAGCAGCTTGAGCGGGGGGGCCGGCGGGGAGCTGTTTTTT	CASSLSGGAGGELFF
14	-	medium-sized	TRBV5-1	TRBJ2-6	TGCGCCAGCAGCTTGTTTCCTGGGGCCAACGTCCTGACTTTC	CASSLFPGANVLTF
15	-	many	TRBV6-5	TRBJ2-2	TGTGCCAGCAGTTACTCGAGGGAGAACACCGGGGAGCTGTTTTTT	CASSYSRENTGELFF
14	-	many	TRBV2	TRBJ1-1	TGTGCCAGCAGTGAGGAAAGGGCTAACACTGAAGCTTTCTTT	CASSEERANTEAFF
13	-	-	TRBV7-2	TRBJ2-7	TGTGCCAGCAGCTCCGAGACCCTTGCCAAGACGTACTTC	CASSSETLAKTYF
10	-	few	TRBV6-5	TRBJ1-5	TGTGCCAGCATTGGACAGCCCCAGCATTTT	CASIGQPQHF
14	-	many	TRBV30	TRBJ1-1	TGTGCCTGGAACGGCGGCAGGGAGAACACTGAAGCTTTCTTT	CAWNGGRENTEAFF
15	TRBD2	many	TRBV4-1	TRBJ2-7	TGCGCCAGCAGTGTTGGACTAGCGGTCTTCTACGAGCAGTACTTC	CASSVGLAVFYEQYF
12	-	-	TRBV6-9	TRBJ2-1	TGTGCCAGCCTTTCCCCCCCCCGCCCGGGGTTCTTC	CASLSPPRPGFF
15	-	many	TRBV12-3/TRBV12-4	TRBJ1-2	TGTGCCAGCAGCCCGGTAGGGGGAAGAGGCTATGGCTACACCTTC	CASSPVGGRGYGYTF
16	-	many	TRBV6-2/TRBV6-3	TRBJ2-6	TGTGCCAGCAGTCCCCCGGGGGTTCCCGGGGCCAACGTCCTGACTTTC	CASSPPGVPGANVLTF
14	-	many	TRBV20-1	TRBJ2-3	TGCAGTGCTCTCTCGGGGGGCCGCACAGATACGCAGTATTTT	CSALSGGRTDTQYF
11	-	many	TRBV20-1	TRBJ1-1	TGCAGTGCTAGGAGGAACACTGAAGCTTTCTTT	CSARRNTEAFF
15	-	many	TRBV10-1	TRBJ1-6	TGCGCCAGCAGTGACCCTAGAATCCCCAATTCACCCCTCCACTTT	CASSDPRIPNSPLHF
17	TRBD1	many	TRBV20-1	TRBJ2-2	TGCAGTGCTAGACCCAGGGGGCCGGAAGCACAAACCGGGGAGCTGTTTTTT	CSARPRGPEAQTGELFF
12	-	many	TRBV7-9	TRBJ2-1	TGTGCCAGCAGCTTAGGCAATTTAGGGCAGTTCTTC	CASSLGNLGQFF
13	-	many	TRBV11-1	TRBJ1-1	TGTGCCAGCAAGAATCAGCTGAACACTGAAGCTTTCTTT	CASKNQLNTEAFF